The 30 T cell receptor beta chains given below trace back to one sample, sequenced in a study of CD8 T cells in ankylosing spondylitis. MiXCR, applied by TCRdb to the 5' RACE reads, yields one record per CDR3 protein. Here the sample spans 250,000 to 400,000 distinct CDR3 sequences, 9.5% to 13% being singletons. The material sequenced was blood, either unsorted or a sorted T cell fraction (not recorded which). These TCRs come from a female donor with ankylosing spondylitis or in good health (not recorded which).

This clonotype has ten or more counts. This chain joins TRBV10-3 and TRBJ2-3, with TRBD2 matching 12 bases. There are 15 residues in the CDR3. Per germline, CDR1 ENHRY and CDR2 SYGVKD. J was trimmed by 5 bases and V by 5 bases; bases with no gene match: 5. The DNA of the CDR3 is TGTGCCATCAGTCAGACTAGCGGGAGAATAGATACGCAGTATTTT. Translated, it gives CAISQTSGRIDTQYF.

This clonotype was seen ten or more times. In DNA, the CDR3 is TGTGCCAGCAGCCCCGGGACGGAGCATGTGCAGCCCCAGCATTTT. Protein: CASSPGTEHVQPQHF. The chain has TRBV12-3 or TRBV12-4 and TRBJ1-5; D perhaps matches TRBD1 (5 bases). This CDR3 has 15 residues. V shed 6 bases and J shed 7 bases, with 19 bases lying between them.

In this sample, this clonotype turned up many times. The chain couples TRBV5-6 to TRBJ2-1, with D possibly called TRBD1 or TRBD2 (5 bases each). Between the trimmed V and J ends, which lost 0 bases and 4 bases, there was a span of 11 bases. This CDR3 contains 15 residues. Germline V gene data show CDR1 as SGHDT and CDR2 as YYEEEE. The CDR3 loop is CASSLGGTLYNEQFF. The CDR3, as DNA: TGTGCCAGCAGCTTGGGGGGGACGCTTTACAATGAGCAGTTCTTC.

The sample holds many counts of this clonotype. The V and J genes are TRBV6-2 or TRBV6-3 and TRBJ2-3; the D is unclear. V was shortened by 2 bases and J by 7 bases, with 7 bases between the two germline ends. Germline V gives CDR1 MNHEY, CDR2 SVGEGT. This CDR3 spans 12 amino acids. CDR3 in DNA: TGTGCCAGCAGTTACGTCCTGCATACGCAGTATTTT. It specifies CASSYVLHTQYF.

This clonotype occurred many times. The rearrangement uses TRBV5-6 and TRBJ2-1; D is ambiguous. V shed 0 bases and J shed 5 bases, with 3 bases lying between them. This CDR3 region has 12 residues. Germline V gene lookup returns CDR1 SGHDT and CDR2 YYEEEE. CDR3 amino acids: CASSLGNNEQFF. CDR3 nucleotide sequence: TGTGCCAGCAGCTTGGGCAACAATGAGCAGTTCTTC.

This chain links TRBV14 with TRBJ1-1; D might be TRBD1 (5 bases). The V and J ends lost 4 bases and 8 bases respectively, with 17 bases between them. Looked up from germline, CDR1 is SGHDN and CDR2 is FVKESK. The CDR3 loop spans 14 amino acids. CDR3 region: CASSPLGGAAEAFF. In DNA, the CDR3 is TGTGCCAGCAGCCCCTTGGGGGGAGCTGCGGAAGCTTTCTTT.

This clonotype was seen at least ten times. The rearrangement joins TRBV5-1 to TRBJ2-3, with D uncertain. This CDR3 has 15 residues. The germline V and J ends were trimmed by 2 bases and 4 bases, with 14 bases remaining between them. The germline CDR1 and CDR2 sequences are SGHRS and YFSETQ. For the CDR3, the DNA is TGCGCCAGCAGCTTAGCCCCATCCGCCTCAGATACGCAGTATTTT. Translated: CASSLAPSASDTQYF. Supplemented by reference TRBV5-1 and TRBJ2-3, the full variable domain reads KAGVTQTPRYLIKTRGQQVTLSCSPISGHRSVSWYQQTPGQGLQFLFEYFSETQRNKGNFPGRFSGRQFSNSRSEMNVSTLELGDSALYLCASSLAPSASDTQYFGPGTRLTVL.

The V gene is TRBV7-2, the J gene TRBJ2-7, with 10 bases that match TRBD1. CDR1 SGHTA and CDR2 FQGNSA come from the germline V gene. With 1 base clipped from V and 4 bases from J, the junction kept 4 bases outside the gene matches. CDR3 length equals 15 residues. CDR3 sequence (DNA): TGTGCCAGCAGCTTAGGAACGGGACAGGGGTACGAGCAGTACTTC. Residues: CASSLGTGQGYEQYF.

On this clonotype: This may be a read error, as it is one base from a much larger clone. The chain combines TRBV12-3 or TRBV12-4 with TRBJ1-5, with TRBD1 matching 12 bases. CDR3 length equals 16 residues. The CDR3: CASSIAGTGGNQPRHF. The CDR3 nucleotides read TGTGCCAGCAGCATTGCCGGGACAGGGGGCAATCAGCCCCGGCATTTT.

This chain uses TRBV7-9 with TRBJ2-7; 9 bases are a match to TRBD2. Germline CDR1 reads SEHNR; CDR2 reads FQNEAQ (reference sequence). The CDR3 spans 16 residues. J gave up 7 bases and V 1 base, and 11 bases lay outside the gene matches. Here the CDR3 reads CASSLVSGGPDREQYF. CDR3 coding DNA: TGTGCCAGCAGCTTAGTTAGCGGGGGCCCAGATCGGGAGCAGTACTTC. The variable domain in full, completed from reference TRBV7-9 and TRBJ2-7, reads DTGVSQNPRHKITKRGQNVTFRCDPISEHNRLYWYRQTLGQGPEFLTYFQNEAQLEKSRLLSDRFSAERPKGSFSTLEIQRTEQGDSAMYLCASSLVSGGPDREQYFGPGTRLTVT.

Many counts were recorded for this clonotype. The V call is TRBV5-1, the J call TRBJ1-2; D is perhaps TRBD1 (5 bases). The CDR3 is made up of 13 amino acids. V was clipped by 2 bases and J by 3 bases, with 8 bases between them. From germline, CDR1 is SGHRS and CDR2 YFSETQ. The CDR3: CASSFGGYYGYTF. Written as DNA, the CDR3 is TGCGCCAGCAGCTTTGGGGGGTACTATGGCTACACCTTC.

The rearrangement joins TRBV11-2 to TRBJ2-7, with D unclear. The V gene's germline CDR1 is SGHAT and CDR2 FQNNGV. Trimming shortened V by 6 bases and J by 2 bases, and 20 bases separated the two germline ends. The CDR3 is made up of 16 amino acids. The chain's CDR3 is CASSSPRLVVAYEQYF. The DNA of the CDR3 is TGTGCCAGCAGTTCCCCCCGGCTAGTCGTGGCCTACGAGCAGTACTTC.

Ten or more counts support this clonotype. V is TRBV4-2 and J is TRBJ2-1; 9 bases agree with TRBD2. The J segment lost 6 bases and the V segment lost 0 bases, leaving 9 bases of the junction unmatched. The germline CDR1 and CDR2 sequences are LGHNA and YNFKEQ. This CDR3 has 17 residues. CDR3 nucleotides: TGTGCCAGCAGCCAAGATGTTGCTACTAGCGGGCGCAATGAGCAGTTCTTC. Its protein is CASSQDVATSGRNEQFF.

This clonotype was picked up many times. The chain carries TRBV7-2 and TRBJ2-1; D not resolved. In germline, CDR1 is SGHTA, CDR2 FQGNSA. The CDR3 has 13 residues. Trimming took off 4 bases at V and 0 bases at J, with 4 bases between the two ends. The CDR3 reads CASSYSSYNEQFF. CDR3 bases: TGTGCCAGCAGCTACTCCTCCTACAATGAGCAGTTCTTC.

The sample holds many counts of this clonotype. V usage is TRBV29-1 and J usage is TRBJ1-2; D is unclear. CDR3 length: 12 residues. Trimming removed 5 bases at V and 3 bases at J, with 10 bases between. CDR1 is SQVTM and CDR2 is ANQGSEA in the germline V gene. The CDR3 DNA follows: TGCAGCGTTAGACGTGTGGACTATGGCTACACCTTC. Translation gives CSVRRVDYGYTF.

There are many counts of this clonotype. CDR3 DNA sequence: TGTGCCAGCAGCTTAGTTCCCCAGAGCTCTGGAAACACCATATATTTT. It specifies CASSLVPQSSGNTIYF. This rearrangement joins TRBV7-2 to TRBJ1-3; no definite D call. Germline CDR1 and CDR2: SGHTA and FQGNSA. V was clipped by 1 base and J by 0 bases, with 10 bases between them. The CDR3 extends over 16 amino acids.

There are many counts of this clonotype. The rearrangement joins TRBV15 to TRBJ1-4; no reliable D call. The CDR3 is 14 residues long. The V and J ends lost 0 bases and 6 bases respectively, with 8 bases between them. CDR1 and CDR2 from the germline V gene are LNHNV and YYDKDF (reference sequence). In DNA form, the CDR3 reads TGTGCCACCAGCAGAGATCGGGCAGATGAAAAACTGTTTTTT. This sequence encodes CATSRDRADEKLFF.

The gene calls are TRBV5-1 and TRBJ1-4; 10 bases agree with TRBD1. The V gene's germline CDR1 is SGHRS and CDR2 YFSETQ. The V segment lost 3 bases and the J segment 5 bases; nucleotides outside the gene matches: 4. This CDR3 has 15 amino acids. The CDR3 nucleotides are TGCGCCAGCAGCTGGGGACAGGGGCGGAATGAAAAACTGTTTTTT. Residues: CASSWGQGRNEKLFF.

This rearrangement joins TRBV20-1 to TRBJ2-3; 7 nucleotides match TRBD1. CDR1 and CDR2 from the germline V gene are DFQATT and SNEGSKA (reference sequence). Losses at the gene ends were 0 bases for V and 6 bases for J; bases not matched to a gene: 18. The CDR3 extends over 18 amino acids. The CDR3 protein is CSARDFYARPGGSDTQYF. The CDR3, as DNA: TGCAGTGCTAGAGATTTCTACGCCCGGCCAGGGGGTTCCGATACGCAGTATTTT.

Of note for this clonotype: Since a much larger clone is just one base distant, this may be a read error. The chain recombines TRBV28 with TRBJ1-6, with D uncertain. The CDR3 extends over 15 amino acids. Germline CDR1 is MDHEN and CDR2 is SYDVKM. The CDR3 nucleotides are TGTGCCAGCAGTTCCGAGAGCTCCTATAATTCACCCCTCCCCTTT. Its translation is CASSSESSYNSPLPF.

This clonotype was picked up many times. The chain employs TRBV5-1 and TRBJ2-1; D gene uncertain. The germline gives CDR1 SGHRS, CDR2 YFSETQ. The CDR3 has 13 residues. V shed 4 bases and J shed 4 bases, with 9 bases lying between them. Written as DNA, the CDR3 is TGCGCCAGCAGCGAGGCTGGGTACAATGAGCAGTTCTTC. Its protein product is CASSEAGYNEQFF.

This clonotype has at least ten counts. Germline and junction disagree at one end, which may indicate a read error. The rearrangement uses TRBV27 and TRBJ1-2, with D possibly matching TRBD1 (6 bases). Germline lookup yields CDR1 MNHEY and CDR2 SMNVEV (reference sequence). The CDR3 loop spans 13 amino acids. For the CDR3, the DNA is TGTGCCACCAGTGCCAGGGGAACCTATGGCTACACCTTC. This sequence encodes CATSARGTYGYTF.

This clonotype was found a few times. A read error is possible here, since a much larger clone lies one base away. The chain carries TRBV20-1 and TRBJ2-2; possibly TRBD2 for D (5 bases). CDR1 and CDR2 (germline): DFQATT, SNEGSKA (reference sequence). CDR3 length: 17 amino acids. For the CDR3, the DNA is TGCTGTGCTAAAAATGCGCGAAGAGGGACGAACACCGGGGAGCTGTTTTTT. It yields the protein CCAKNARRGTNTGELFF.

This chain connects TRBV7-2 to TRBJ2-6, with D uncertain. In germline, CDR1 is SGHTA, CDR2 FQGNSA. Trimming took 3 bases from V and 2 from J, leaving 5 bases between them. The CDR3 consists of 14 residues. The DNA of the CDR3 is TGTGCCAGCAGCTTCTCGGCTGGGGCCAACGTCCTGACTTTC. This gives the protein CASSFSAGANVLTF.

There are many counts of this clonotype. V is TRBV5-1 and J is TRBJ1-5, with D possibly being TRBD1 (5 bases). The germline CDR1 and CDR2 sequences are SGHRS and YFSETQ. V was trimmed by 0 bases and J by 2 bases, leaving 9 bases between them. The CDR3 extends over 15 amino acids. The CDR3 DNA reads as TGCGCCAGCAGCTTGGATGTAGGGGGCAATCAGCCCCAGCATTTT. It translates to CASSLDVGGNQPQHF.

This clonotype was seen more than once but under ten times. The chain combines TRBV3-1 with TRBJ2-1; 10 positions match TRBD2. The CDR3 length is 16 residues. V dropped 1 base and J dropped 4; count of bases not matched to a gene: 4. CDR1 LGHDT and CDR2 YNNKEL come from the germline V gene (reference sequence). Here the CDR3 reads CASSQARTSGYNEQFF. The CDR3 DNA reads as TGTGCCAGCAGCCAAGCGAGGACTAGCGGTTACAATGAGCAGTTCTTC.

This clonotype was detected ten times or more. The chain has TRBV4-1 and TRBJ2-5, with a tentative D call TRBD2 (6 bases). Germline loops: CDR1 MGHRA, CDR2 YSYEKL. The CDR3 is 19 amino acids. With 0 bases removed from V and 0 bases from J, the gap between germline ends came to 20 bases. The CDR3 spells CASSQEGFERGRYQETQYF. As DNA, the CDR3 is TGCGCCAGCAGCCAAGAGGGTTTCGAACGGGGGAGATACCAAGAGACCCAGTACTTC.

This clonotype was picked up one time. This chain links TRBV6-5 with TRBJ2-1; D is uncertain. Per the germline V gene, CDR1 is MNHEY and CDR2 is SVGAGI. This CDR3 has 15 amino acids. Trimming pared 4 bases from V and 4 bases from J, leaving 14 bases between. This CDR3 reads CASSFRRARYNEQFF. CDR3 DNA sequence: TGTGCCAGCAGTTTCCGCCGGGCCAGGTACAATGAGCAGTTCTTC.

The V gene is TRBV6-4, the J gene TRBJ2-7; 7 bases fit TRBD2. The germline gives CDR1 MRHNA, CDR2 SNTAGT. This CDR3 contains 13 residues. V was clipped by 3 bases and J by 6 bases; unmatched bases: 5. The DNA of the CDR3 is TGTGCCAGCAGTGAGTCTCCGGGGGGCGAGCAGTACTTC. Translation gives CASSESPGGEQYF.

To note about this clonotype: A read error is possible here, since a much larger clone lies one base away. This chain joins TRBV12-3 or TRBV12-4 and TRBJ2-5; 7 bases align to TRBD1. The CDR3 is 13 amino acids. The CDR3 DNA reads as TGTGCCAGCAGTCCTAATCCCAGGGGGACCCAGCACTTC. Translated, it gives CASSPNPRGTQHF.